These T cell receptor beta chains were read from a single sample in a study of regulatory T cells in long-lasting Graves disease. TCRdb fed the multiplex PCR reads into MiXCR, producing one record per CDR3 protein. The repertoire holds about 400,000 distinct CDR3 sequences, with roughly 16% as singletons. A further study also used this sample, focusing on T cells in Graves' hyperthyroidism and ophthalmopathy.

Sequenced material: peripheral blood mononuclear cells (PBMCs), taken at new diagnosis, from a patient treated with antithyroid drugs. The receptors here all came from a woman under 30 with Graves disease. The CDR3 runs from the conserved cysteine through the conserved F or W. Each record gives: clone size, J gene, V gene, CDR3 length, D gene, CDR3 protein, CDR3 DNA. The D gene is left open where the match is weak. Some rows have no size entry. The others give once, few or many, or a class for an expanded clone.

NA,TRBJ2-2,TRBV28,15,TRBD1,CASTRTGPNTGELFF,TGTGCCAGCACCCGGACAGGGCCGAACACCGGGGAGCTGTTTTTT
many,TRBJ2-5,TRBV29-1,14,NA,CSVEEGQEGYAQYF,TGCAGCGTTGAAGAGGGGCAGGAAGGATATGCCCAGTACTTC
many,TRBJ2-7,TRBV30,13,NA,CAWSRDMSYEQYF,TGTGCCTGGAGTAGGGACATGTCCTACGAGCAGTACTTC
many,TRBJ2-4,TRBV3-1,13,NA,CASSPPGAGIQYF,TGTGCCAGCAGCCCTCCGGGGGCTGGCATTCAGTACTTC
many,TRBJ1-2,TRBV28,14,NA,CASSLSGTNYGYTF,TGTGCCAGCAGTTTATCAGGGACTAACTATGGCTACACCTTC
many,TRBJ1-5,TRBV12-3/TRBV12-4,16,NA,CASSPGQSVGNQPQHF,TGTGCCAGCAGCCCCGGACAGTCTGTCGGCAATCAGCCCCAGCATTTT
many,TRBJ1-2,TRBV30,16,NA,CAWSVRLTPPGNGYTF,TGTGCCTGGAGTGTTCGACTGACCCCGCCGGGGAATGGCTACACCTTC
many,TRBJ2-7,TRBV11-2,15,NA,CASSLGVGGSYEQYF,TGTGCCAGCAGCTTAGGGGTAGGGGGCTCCTACGAGCAGTACTTC
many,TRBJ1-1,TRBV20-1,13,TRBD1,CSARGQGANEAFF,TGCAGTGCTCGAGGACAGGGGGCGAATGAGGCTTTCTTT
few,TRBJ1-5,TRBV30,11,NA,CAWSDSMLQHF,TGTGCCTGGAGTGACAGCATGCTCCAGCATTTT
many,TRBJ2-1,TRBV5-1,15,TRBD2,CASSLEGLTYNEQFF,TGCGCCAGCAGCTTGGAGGGACTAACGTACAATGAGCAGTTCTTC
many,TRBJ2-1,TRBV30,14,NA,CAQGGDSRNNEQFF,TGTGCCCAGGGCGGGGACTCCCGGAACAATGAGCAGTTCTTC
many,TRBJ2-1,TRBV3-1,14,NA,CASSHLGSYNEQFF,TGTGCCAGCAGCCATCTGGGCTCCTACAATGAGCAGTTCTTC
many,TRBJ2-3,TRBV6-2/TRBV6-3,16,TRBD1,CASSYGDRGLLVAQYF,TGTGCCAGCAGTTACGGGGACAGGGGGCTACTAGTAGCGCAGTATTTT
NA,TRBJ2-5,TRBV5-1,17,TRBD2,CASSSQDRAGATETQYF,TGCGCCAGCAGCAGCCAAGATAGGGCGGGAGCGACGGAGACCCAGTACTTC
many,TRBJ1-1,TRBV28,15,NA,CASSATWEQKLEAFF,TGTGCCAGCAGTGCAACCTGGGAGCAGAAACTTGAAGCTTTCTTT
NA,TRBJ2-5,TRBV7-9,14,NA,CASSQGQYEETQYF,TGTGCCAGCAGCCAAGGACAGTACGAAGAGACCCAGTACTTC
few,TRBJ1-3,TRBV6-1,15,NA,CASSEATGPGDTIYF,TGTGCCAGCAGTGAAGCGACGGGACCCGGGGACACCATATATTTT
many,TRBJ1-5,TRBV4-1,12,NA,CASSRPGGIRHF,TGCGCCAGCAGCCGTCCCGGGGGTATTCGGCATTTT
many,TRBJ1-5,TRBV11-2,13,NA,CASSEREDQPQHF,TGTGCCAGCAGCGAGAGGGAGGATCAGCCCCAGCATTTT
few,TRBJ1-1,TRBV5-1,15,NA,CASSLERIPNTEAFF,TGCGCCAGCAGCTTGGAGCGAATACCGAACACTGAAGCTTTCTTT
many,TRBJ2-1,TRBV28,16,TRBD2,CASSLWAAGGGNEQFF,TGTGCCAGCAGTTTATGGGCAGCGGGAGGGGGTAATGAGCAGTTCTTC
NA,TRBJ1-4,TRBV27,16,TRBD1,CASRRAGGPFNEKLFF,TGTGCCAGCAGAAGGGCAGGGGGTCCTTTTAATGAAAAACTGTTTTTT
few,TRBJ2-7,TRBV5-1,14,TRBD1,CASRRDRGPYEQYF,TGCGCCAGCAGACGGGACAGGGGACCCTACGAGCAGTACTTC
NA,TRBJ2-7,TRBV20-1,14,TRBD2,CSAPDGREGFEQYF,TGCAGTGCCCCGGATGGACGGGAGGGCTTTGAGCAGTACTTC
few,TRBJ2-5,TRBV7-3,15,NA,CASSLTPESRETQYF,TGTGCCAGCAGCTTGACCCCCGAGAGCCGGGAGACCCAGTACTTC
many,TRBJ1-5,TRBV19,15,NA,CASSAAGRPGQPQHF,TGTGCCAGTAGTGCCGCTGGGCGTCCAGGACAGCCCCAGCATTTT